These T cell receptor beta chains were read from a single sample in a study of cytomegalovirus exposure and HLA in healthy donors. The repertoire was sequenced with immunoSEQ multiplex PCR; TCRdb's copy has only in-frame clones and lacks some. Of some 130,000 clones listed, under 85% are singletons. Sequenced: PBMCs. The receptors stem from a male donor in good health and CMV-seropositive. The CDR3 runs from the conserved cysteine through the conserved F or W. D genes are given only for firm matches. Not all rows give a size; the values are once, few, many and, for expanded clones, a class.

V: TRBV5-1; D: TRBD2; size: .; J: TRBJ2-1; CDR3: CASKAVLAGPNEQFF; DNA: TGCGCCAGCAAAGCGGTACTAGCGGGTCCCAATGAGCAGTTCTTC
V: TRBV15; D: TRBD2; size: .; J: TRBJ2-7; CDR3: CATSRVRSAGDEQYF; DNA: TGTGCCACCAGCAGGGTACGCTCGGCGGGGGACGAGCAGTACTTC
V: TRBV7-2; D: TRBD1; size: .; J: TRBJ2-7; CDR3: CASSLQGQGVYEQYF; DNA: TGTGCCAGCAGCTTACAAGGACAGGGGGTCTACGAGCAGTACTTC
V: TRBV6-1; D: .; size: .; J: TRBJ2-3; CDR3: CASSVRGLDTQYF; DNA: TGTGCCAGCAGTGTGCGGGGTTTGGATACGCAGTATTTT
V: TRBV28; D: .; size: few; J: TRBJ2-4; CDR3: CASSPIPSLPGNSQYF; DNA: TGTGCCAGCAGCCCGATTCCGAGTCTACCTGGAAACAGTCAGTACTTC
V: TRBV4-1; D: TRBD2; size: .; J: TRBJ2-3; CDR3: CASSQKLAGDPGTDTQYF; DNA: TGCGCCAGCAGCCAAAAACTAGCGGGGGATCCTGGCACAGATACGCAGTATTTT
V: TRBV30; D: .; size: .; J: TRBJ1-6; CDR3: CAWAGTYNSPLHF; DNA: TGTGCCTGGGCGGGGACCTATAATTCACCCCTCCACTTT
V: TRBV14; D: TRBD2; size: .; J: TRBJ2-3; CDR3: CASSQDLSGSGTDTQYF; DNA: TGTGCCAGCAGCCAAGACCTTAGCGGGAGTGGAACAGATACGCAGTATTTT
V: TRBV2; D: TRBD2; size: .; J: TRBJ2-3; CDR3: CASSVSGSRGHTDTQYF; DNA: TGTGCCAGCAGTGTTAGCGGGAGTCGGGGTCACACAGATACGCAGTATTTT
V: TRBV2; D: TRBD2; size: .; J: TRBJ2-1; CDR3: CASRLAGYFDEQFF; DNA: TGTGCCAGCAGACTAGCGGGGTATTTCGATGAGCAGTTCTTC
V: TRBV9; D: .; size: .; J: TRBJ1-3; CDR3: CASSPGGGGFSGNTIYF; DNA: TGTGCCAGCAGCCCGGGAGGGGGAGGGTTCTCTGGAAACACCATATATTTT
V: TRBV2; D: .; size: .; J: TRBJ2-2; CDR3: CASNEAGRVTGELFF; DNA: TGTGCCAGCAACGAGGCGGGAAGAGTTACCGGGGAGCTGTTTTTT
V: TRBV7-9; D: .; size: .; J: TRBJ1-1; CDR3: CASSLQAGSTEAFF; DNA: TGTGCCAGCAGCCTTCAGGCGGGGAGCACTGAAGCTTTCTTT
V: TRBV18; D: TRBD2; size: .; J: TRBJ2-5; CDR3: CASSRMTSGRIGQETQYF; DNA: TGTGCCAGCTCACGAATGACTAGCGGGAGGATTGGACAAGAGACCCAGTACTTC
V: TRBV11-2; D: TRBD1; size: .; J: TRBJ2-7; CDR3: CASSLIETGGYEQYF; DNA: TGTGCCAGCAGCTTAATTGAGACAGGGGGCTACGAGCAGTACTTC
V: TRBV10-3; D: .; size: few; J: TRBJ2-3; CDR3: CAISGTGTSTDTQYF; DNA: TGTGCCATCAGTGGAACAGGGACGAGCACAGATACGCAGTATTTT
V: TRBV7-8; D: TRBD2; size: .; J: TRBJ2-7; CDR3: CASSLERLAGGGSSYEQYF; DNA: TGTGCCAGCAGCTTGGAGAGACTAGCGGGAGGAGGGAGCTCCTACGAGCAGTACTTC
V: TRBV11-1; D: .; size: .; J: TRBJ2-7; CDR3: CASSLGVSYEQYF; DNA: TGTGCCAGCAGCTTAGGAGTAAGCTACGAGCAGTACTTC
V: TRBV28; D: .; size: .; J: TRBJ1-5; CDR3: CASSPPSGYSNQPQHF; DNA: TGTGCCAGCAGTCCGCCGTCCGGTTATAGCAATCAGCCCCAGCATTTT
V: TRBV6-5; D: TRBD1; size: few; J: TRBJ1-4; CDR3: CASSRTGKNEKLFF; DNA: TGTGCCAGCAGTCGGACAGGGAAAAATGAAAAACTGTTTTTT
V: TRBV5-1; D: TRBD2; size: .; J: TRBJ2-3; CDR3: CASSLERGEDTQYF; DNA: TGCGCCAGCAGCTTGGAACGGGGGGAAGATACGCAGTATTTT
V: TRBV5-1; D: .; size: .; J: TRBJ2-7; CDR3: CASSSDRRQDEQYF; DNA: TGCGCCAGCAGCTCGGATCGAAGACAGGACGAGCAGTACTTC
V: TRBV2; D: .; size: .; J: TRBJ1-3; CDR3: CASSVSGNTIYF; DNA: TGTGCCAGCAGCGTTTCTGGAAACACCATATATTTT
V: TRBV19; D: TRBD1; size: .; J: TRBJ1-2; CDR3: CASTPGQVNYGYTF; DNA: TGTGCCAGTACTCCGGGACAGGTCAACTATGGCTACACCTTC
V: TRBV6-5; D: .; size: few; J: TRBJ1-1; CDR3: CASRRTGTEAFF; DNA: TGTGCCAGCAGAAGAACAGGGACTGAAGCTTTCTTT
V: TRBV5-1; D: TRBD1; size: .; J: TRBJ2-5; CDR3: CASSLDRGETQYF; DNA: TGCGCCAGCAGCTTGGACAGGGGAGAGACCCAGTACTTC
V: TRBV5-4; D: TRBD1; size: .; J: TRBJ1-1; CDR3: CASSPGQGRGNTEAFF; DNA: TGTGCCAGCAGCCCGGGACAGGGAAGGGGGAACACTGAAGCTTTTTTT
V: TRBV5-4; D: TRBD1; size: .; J: TRBJ2-1; CDR3: CASSFSPTGNNEQFF; DNA: TGTGCCAGCAGCTTTTCCCCGACAGGGAACAATGAGCAGTTCTTC
V: TRBV19; D: .; size: .; J: TRBJ1-2; CDR3: CASSIQTGTFYGYTF; DNA: TGTGCCAGTAGTATACAAACCGGGACATTCTATGGCTACACCTTC
V: TRBV28; D: .; size: .; J: TRBJ1-5; CDR3: CASSLGAGNQPQHF; DNA: TGTGCCAGCAGTTTAGGGGCAGGGAATCAGCCCCAGCATTTT
V: TRBV11-2; D: .; size: .; J: TRBJ1-6; CDR3: CASSLVDSNSPLHF; DNA: TGTGCCAGCAGCTTAGTAGACAGCAATTCACCCCTCCACTTT
V: TRBV6-1; D: .; size: .; J: TRBJ2-7; CDR3: CASSDGRDSPEQYF; DNA: TGTGCCAGCAGTGATGGCAGGGATTCACCCGAGCAGTACTTC
V: TRBV28; D: .; size: .; J: TRBJ1-5; CDR3: CASRFSGNVGNQPQHF; DNA: TGTGCCAGCAGATTCTCCGGGAACGTGGGCAATCAGCCCCAGCATTTT
V: TRBV27; D: .; size: .; J: TRBJ2-1; CDR3: CASSWIGDEQFF; DNA: TGTGCCAGCAGTTGGATAGGGGATGAGCAGTTCTTC
V: TRBV28; D: .; size: .; J: TRBJ2-3; CDR3: CASSFAGGFGVTQYF; DNA: TGTGCCAGCAGTTTCGCGGGCGGGTTTGGAGTTACGCAGTATTTT
V: TRBV2; D: .; size: .; J: TRBJ2-7; CDR3: CASRLQGLDEQYF; DNA: TGTGCCAGCAGGCTTCAGGGGTTGGACGAGCAGTACTTC
V: TRBV7-9; D: .; size: .; J: TRBJ1-2; CDR3: CASSLSGLANYGYTF; DNA: TGTGCCAGCAGCTTATCGGGGTTAGCTAACTATGGCTACACCTTC
V: TRBV10-3; D: TRBD1; size: .; J: TRBJ1-5; CDR3: CAISGRPGQGAEQPQHF; DNA: TGTGCCATCAGTGGGCGCCCGGGACAGGGGGCTGAGCAGCCCCAGCATTTT
V: TRBV30; D: TRBD1; size: .; J: TRBJ1-6; CDR3: CAWRGTVRALGNSPLHF; DNA: TGTGCCTGGAGGGGGACAGTGAGGGCCTTAGGGAATTCACCCCTCCACTTT
V: TRBV29-1; D: .; size: .; J: TRBJ1-1; CDR3: CSVPLRPGNTEAFF; DNA: TGCAGCGTTCCATTACGCCCAGGGAACACTGAAGCTTTCTTT
V: TRBV7-9; D: .; size: few; J: TRBJ2-2; CDR3: CSSSLFKQTSTGELFF; DNA: TGTTCCAGCAGCTTATTTAAACAGACGTCCACCGGGGAGCTGTTTTTT
V: TRBV28; D: .; size: .; J: TRBJ1-1; CDR3: CASSPGGGMNTEAFF; DNA: TGTGCCAGCAGCCCCGGGGGGGGGATGAACACTGAAGCTTTCTTT
V: TRBV27; D: TRBD1; size: few; J: TRBJ1-2; CDR3: CASAGTVEYGYTF; DNA: TGTGCCAGCGCCGGGACAGTGGAATATGGCTACACCTTC
V: TRBV6-1; D: .; size: .; J: TRBJ1-4; CDR3: CASSITVTNEKLFF; DNA: TGTGCCAGCAGCATCACAGTGACCAATGAAAAACTGTTTTTT
V: TRBV28; D: TRBD1; size: .; J: TRBJ2-7; CDR3: CASRAPGQAYEQYF; DNA: TGTGCCAGCAGGGCCCCGGGACAGGCCTACGAGCAGTACTTC
V: TRBV25-1; D: .; size: .; J: TRBJ2-5; CDR3: CASSRTSGHQETQYF; DNA: TGTGCCAGCAGCAGGACGTCGGGACATCAAGAGACCCAGTACTTC
V: TRBV18; D: .; size: .; J: TRBJ1-1; CDR3: CASSPRTDMNTEAFF; DNA: TGTGCCAGCTCACCACGGACAGACATGAACACTGAAGCTTTCTTT
V: TRBV6-5; D: .; size: .; J: TRBJ1-4; CDR3: CASSYRQDGEEKLFF; DNA: TGTGCCAGCAGTTACCGACAGGATGGAGAAGAAAAACTGTTTTTT
V: TRBV7-3; D: .; size: .; J: TRBJ2-2; CDR3: CASSLGTTNTGELFF; DNA: TGTGCCAGCAGCTTAGGGACAACTAACACCGGGGAGCTGTTTTTT
V: TRBV7-2; D: .; size: .; J: TRBJ2-7; CDR3: CASSLSGRYEQYF; DNA: TGTGCCAGCAGCTTAAGTGGCCGCTACGAGCAGTACTTC
V: TRBV5-4; D: TRBD1; size: few; J: TRBJ1-2; CDR3: CASSLVGQGALGYTF; DNA: TGTGCCAGCAGCTTGGTTGGACAGGGGGCTCTTGGCTACACCTTC
V: TRBV7-2; D: .; size: .; J: TRBJ2-7; CDR3: CASILLGAGDKTYEQYF; DNA: TGTGCCAGCATCCTCCTTGGGGCAGGGGATAAGACCTACGAGCAGTACTTC
V: TRBV29-1; D: .; size: .; J: TRBJ2-2; CDR3: CSVAGANTGELFF; DNA: TGCAGCGTGGCCGGGGCGAACACCGGGGAGCTGTTTTTT
V: TRBV6-4; D: .; size: .; J: TRBJ2-1; CDR3: CASSDSRDNINEQFF; DNA: TGTGCCAGCAGTGACTCGAGAGACAACATCAATGAGCAGTTCTTC
V: TRBV5-1; D: .; size: .; J: TRBJ1-1; CDR3: CASSSSTGASGEAFF; DNA: TGCGCCAGCAGCTCGTCGACAGGCGCCTCCGGGGAAGCTTTCTTT
V: TRBV6-1; D: .; size: .; J: TRBJ2-5; CDR3: CASSEFAGQETQYF; DNA: TGTGCCAGCAGTGAATTCGCGGGCCAAGAGACCCAGTACTTC
V: TRBV29-1; D: .; size: .; J: TRBJ2-2; CDR3: CSVESRPNTGELFF; DNA: TGCAGCGTTGAGTCCAGGCCGAACACCGGGGAGCTGTTTTTT
V: TRBV19; D: TRBD2; size: .; J: TRBJ2-7; CDR3: CASSPPGLAGGNEQYF; DNA: TGTGCCAGTAGTCCCCCGGGACTAGCGGGAGGTAACGAGCAGTACTTC
V: TRBV28; D: .; size: .; J: TRBJ2-7; CDR3: CASSFGQTYEQYF; DNA: TGTGCCAGCAGTTTTGGACAGACCTACGAGCAGTACTTC